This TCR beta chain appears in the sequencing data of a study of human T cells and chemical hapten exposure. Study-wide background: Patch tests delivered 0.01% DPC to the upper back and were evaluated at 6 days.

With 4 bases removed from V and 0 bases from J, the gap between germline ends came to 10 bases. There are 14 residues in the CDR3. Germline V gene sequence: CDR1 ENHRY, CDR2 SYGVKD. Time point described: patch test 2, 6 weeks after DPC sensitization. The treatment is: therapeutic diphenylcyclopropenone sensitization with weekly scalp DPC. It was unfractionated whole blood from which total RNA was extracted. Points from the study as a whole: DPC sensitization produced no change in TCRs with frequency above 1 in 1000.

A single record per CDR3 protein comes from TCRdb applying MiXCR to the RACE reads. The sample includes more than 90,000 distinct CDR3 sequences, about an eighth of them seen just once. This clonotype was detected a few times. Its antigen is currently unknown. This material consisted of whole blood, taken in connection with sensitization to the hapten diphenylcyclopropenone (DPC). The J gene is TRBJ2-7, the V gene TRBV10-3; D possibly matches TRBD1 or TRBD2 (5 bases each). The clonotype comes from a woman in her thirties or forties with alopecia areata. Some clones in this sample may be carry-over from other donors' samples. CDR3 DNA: TGTGCCATCAGTGGTGGGACCCTCTCCTACGAGCAGTACTTC. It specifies CAISGGTLSYEQYF.